The rows below give T cell receptor beta chains drawn from one sample of a study of T cells in Graves' hyperthyroidism and ophthalmopathy. TCRdb processed the multiplex PCR reads anew with MiXCR; each CDR3 protein has one entry. The table lists approximately 410,000 distinct CDR3 sequences, around 15% of them singletons. The sample was blood. These TCRs come from a man aged 18 to 30 with Graves' ophthalmopathy. Both conserved end residues are part of each CDR3. The D gene is left open where the match is weak. Size is omitted from some rows. Given values are once, few, many or a class for expanded clones.

J,size,V,D,CDR3,DNA
TRBJ1-6,-,TRBV6-1,-,CASSEAPGIRSPLHF,TGTGCCAGCAGTGAAGCGCCGGGGATACGGTCACCCCTCCACTTT
TRBJ1-2,few,TRBV14,-,CASSQVGGAGYGYTF,TGTGCCAGCAGCCAAGTTGGTGGGGCGGGTTATGGCTACACCTTC
TRBJ2-5,many,TRBV7-3,TRBD1,CASSSGQGKTQYF,TGTGCCAGCAGCTCGGGACAGGGGAAGACCCAGTACTTC
TRBJ2-7,few,TRBV6-6,TRBD2,CASSYLAGGGEQYF,TGTGCCAGCAGTTACCTAGCGGGGGGAGGCGAGCAGTACTTC
TRBJ2-7,many,TRBV30,-,CASRGDSYEQYF,TGTGCCTCCCGAGGGGATAGCTACGAGCAGTACTTC
TRBJ1-5,few,TRBV19,-,CASSIKAYQPQHF,TGTGCCAGTAGTATTAAAGCGTATCAGCCCCAGCATTTT
TRBJ2-3,few,TRBV9,TRBD2,CASSGSYSGVTTDTQYF,TGTGCCAGCAGCGGCTCCTATAGCGGGGTTACCACAGATACGCAGTATTTT
TRBJ1-4,many,TRBV20-1,-,CSASHRQATNEKLFF,TGCAGTGCTAGTCACCGACAAGCAACTAATGAAAAACTGTTTTTT
TRBJ2-2,many,TRBV3-1,-,CASSQVRAHTGELFF,TGTGCCAGCAGCCAAGTCCGGGCCCACACCGGGGAGCTGTTTTTT
TRBJ2-7,many,TRBV29-1,-,CSVEAAPGYEQYF,TGCAGCGTTGAAGCCGCTCCAGGCTACGAGCAGTACTTC
TRBJ2-1,few,TRBV5-1,TRBD1,CASKQTGGLYNEQFF,TGCGCCAGCAAACAGACAGGGGGCCTCTACAATGAGCAGTTCTTC